These T cell receptor beta chains were read from a single sample in a study of blood T cell repertoires in COVID-19. The method was immunoSEQ multiplex PCR; TCRdb's version includes in-frame clones alone and lacks a portion of them. This sample has roughly 87,000 clones, with 70% to 85% found just once. Specimen: peripheral blood. The receptor source for this set is a woman of 80 years or more with COVID-19, enrolled during active disease. CDR3s include the opening cysteine and the closing phenylalanine or tryptophan. Each record gives: clone size, D gene, J gene, V gene, CDR3 DNA, CDR3 protein. A D gene is named only where the DNA matches it firmly. Size tells how often a clone was seen (once, few, many) or the class of an expanded clone, and some rows leave it out.

.,.,TRBJ1-5,TRBV24-1,TGTGCCACCAGGGGAGGGCGCAAGGCGGTTAATAGCAATCAGCCCCAGCATTTT,CATRGGRKAVNSNQPQHF
.,TRBD1,TRBJ1-1,TRBV18,TGTGCCAGCTCAGAGAACAGGGGGCGGGCTGAAGCTTTCTTT,CASSENRGRAEAFF
.,.,TRBJ1-2,TRBV19,TGTGCCAGTATGGCGACAGGTTATAACTATGGCTACACCTTC,CASMATGYNYGYTF
few,.,TRBJ1-5,TRBV10-3,TGTGCCATCGGCTCCGGGGATCAGCCCCAGCATTTT,CAIGSGDQPQHF
.,.,TRBJ1-2,TRBV6-5,TGTGCCAGCAGGGGACAATTTAACTATGGCTACACCTTC,CASRGQFNYGYTF
.,.,TRBJ2-5,TRBV5-6,TGTGCCAGCAGCTCCCGCAGGGAGGTAGAGACCCAGTACTTC,CASSSRREVETQYF
.,.,TRBJ2-7,TRBV5-4,TGTGCCAGCAGCGGGAAGGGGGGGGCCAACTCCTACGAGCAGTACTTC,CASSGKGGANSYEQYF
.,.,TRBJ1-5,TRBV10-3,TGTGCCATCAGTGACGTACAGAAAACCAATCAGCCCCAGCATTTT,CAISDVQKTNQPQHF
.,.,TRBJ2-7,TRBV2,TGTGCTACCACTCGGACAGAGTACGAGCAGTACTTC,CATTRTEYEQYF
.,TRBD1,TRBJ1-2,TRBV18,TGTGCCAGCTCACCATGGACAGGGGAGGGCTACACCTTC,CASSPWTGEGYTF
.,.,TRBJ1-6,TRBV10-1,TGCGCCAGCAGTGACGGAGGGAACGCACCCCTCCACTTT,CASSDGGNAPLHF
few,.,TRBJ1-5,TRBV29-1,TGCAGCGTTGCGGACTCGATGGATCAGCCCCAGCATTTT,CSVADSMDQPQHF
.,.,TRBJ2-1,TRBV19,TGTGCCAGTACCCAAGGAGCGAACAATGAGCAGTTCTTC,CASTQGANNEQFF
.,TRBD1,TRBJ1-2,TRBV12-3/TRBV12-4,TGTGCCAGTATAGGGACAGGGACCGGCTACACCTTC,CASIGTGTGYTF
few,TRBD1,TRBJ1-1,TRBV19,TGTGCCAGTAGTTTGGGTACTTTTGCAGGGGGCAGAACTGAAGCTTTCTTT,CASSLGTFAGGRTEAFF
.,TRBD1,TRBJ1-2,TRBV19,TGTGCCAGTAGTATGGCAGGGGGCTATGGCTACACCTTC,CASSMAGGYGYTF
.,.,TRBJ2-3,TRBV7-2,TGTGCCAGCAGCTTTCTGCGCCGCATCACTAGCACAGATACGCAGTATTTT,CASSFLRRITSTDTQYF
.,TRBD1,TRBJ1-1,TRBV5-1,TGCGCCAGCAGCGTAACCGGGACAGGGGCGACTGAAGCTTTCTTT,CASSVTGTGATEAFF
.,.,TRBJ2-7,TRBV3-1/TRBV3-2,TGTGCCAGCCGAAGCCTAGCTTACGAGCAGTACTTC,CASRSLAYEQYF
once,.,TRBJ1-6,TRBV15,TGTGCCACCAGCAGACCCGGGGGGAATTCACCCCTCCACTTT,CATSRPGGNSPLHF
.,TRBD1,TRBJ2-7,TRBV5-1,TGCGCCAGCAGACGTTCCGGGACAGGACTCTACGAGCAGTACTTC,CASRRSGTGLYEQYF